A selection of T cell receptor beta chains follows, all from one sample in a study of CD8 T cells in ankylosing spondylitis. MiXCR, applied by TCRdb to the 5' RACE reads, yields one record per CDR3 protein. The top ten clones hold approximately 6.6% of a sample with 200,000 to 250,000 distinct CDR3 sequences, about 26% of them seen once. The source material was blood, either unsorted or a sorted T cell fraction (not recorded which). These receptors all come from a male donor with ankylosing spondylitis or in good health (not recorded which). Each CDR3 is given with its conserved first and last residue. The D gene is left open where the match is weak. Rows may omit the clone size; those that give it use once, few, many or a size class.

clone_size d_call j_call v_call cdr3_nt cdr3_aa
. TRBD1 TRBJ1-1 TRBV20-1 TGCAGTGCTAGCGGGGACAGTCACACTGAAGCTTTCTTT CSASGDSHTEAFF
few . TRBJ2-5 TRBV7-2 TGTGCCAGCAGCATTGGACAGAGAGAGACCCAGTACTTC CASSIGQRETQYF
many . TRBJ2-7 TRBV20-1 TGCAGTGCTAGAATTCCGCAGGGATGGGAGCAGTACTTC CSARIPQGWEQYF
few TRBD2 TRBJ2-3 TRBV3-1 TGTGCCTCCTGCCAAGTTCGGGCGGGAGGGCAGGTGGATACGCAGTATTTT CASCQVRAGGQVDTQYF
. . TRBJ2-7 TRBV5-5 TGTGCCAGCAGCTTGTCGGGGCAGGGGACGCAGCAGTACTTC CASSLSGQGTQQYF
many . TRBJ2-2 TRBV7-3 TGTGCCAGCAGCTTGACTAGGAACACCGGGGAGCTGTTTTTT CASSLTRNTGELFF
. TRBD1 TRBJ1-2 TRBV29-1 TGCAGCGTTGTCCAGCATGGGACAGTTGGCTACACCTTC CSVVQHGTVGYTF
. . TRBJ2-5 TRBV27 TGTGCCAGCAGTTTAGGTTCGAGGGTAGGGGAGACCCAGTACTTC CASSLGSRVGETQYF
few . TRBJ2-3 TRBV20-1 TGCAGTGCTAGATCCGGGACCGCTCGCACAGATACGCAGTATTTT CSARSGTARTDTQYF
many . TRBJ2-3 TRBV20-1 TGCAGTGCTCCCCGTGGGAGCGGGAGCACAGATACGCAGTATTTT CSAPRGSGSTDTQYF
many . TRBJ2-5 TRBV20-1 TGCAGTGCTTTACAAGAGACCCAGTACTTC CSALQETQYF
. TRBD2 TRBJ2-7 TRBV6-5 TGTGCCAGCAGTTACGGGCGGGGGGATACCTACGAGCAGTACTTC CASSYGRGDTYEQYF
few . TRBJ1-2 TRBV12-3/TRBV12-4 TGTGCCAGCAGTGCCCAAGGTCTCGGCTATGGCTACACCTTC CASSAQGLGYGYTF
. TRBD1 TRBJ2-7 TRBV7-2 TGTGCCAGCAGCTTACGAGGACAGGGGGCAGGCGAGCAGTACTTC CASSLRGQGAGEQYF
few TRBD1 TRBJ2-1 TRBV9 TGTGCCAGCAGCCCTCGGGGACAGGGGCCGAATGAGCAGTTCTTC CASSPRGQGPNEQFF
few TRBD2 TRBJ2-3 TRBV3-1 TGTGCCAGCAGCCCGTTTAGCGGGAGCCGCACAGATACGCAGTATTTT CASSPFSGSRTDTQYF
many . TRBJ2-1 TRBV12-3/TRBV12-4 TGTGCCAGCAGCCGCCAGACGTCCGGTGAGCAGTTCTTC CASSRQTSGEQFF
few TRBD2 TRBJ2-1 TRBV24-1 TGTGCCACCAGTGTGGGACTAGCGGGAGAGGGTAACAATGAGCAGTTCTTC CATSVGLAGEGNNEQFF
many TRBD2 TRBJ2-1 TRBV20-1 TGCAGTGCTAAGCGAGCGGGATCCCCCAATGAGCAGTTCTTC CSAKRAGSPNEQFF
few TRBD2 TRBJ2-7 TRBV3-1 TGTGCCAGCAGCCACGAAAGGACTAGCGGCTCCTACGAGCAGTACTTC CASSHERTSGSYEQYF
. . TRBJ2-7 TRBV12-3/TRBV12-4 TGTGCCAGCAGTCCGCTGTTGAAGAACGTCTACGAGCAGTACTTC CASSPLLKNVYEQYF
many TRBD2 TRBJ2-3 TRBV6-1 TGTGCCAGCATTGGGAGCGGGACGGGCGATACGCAGTATTTT CASIGSGTGDTQYF
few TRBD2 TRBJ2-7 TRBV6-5 TGTGCCAGCAGTTCTCCTCTTCTAGCGGGAACCTACGAGCAGTACTTC CASSSPLLAGTYEQYF
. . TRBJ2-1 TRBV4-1 TGCGCCAGCAGCCAAGATGGCAGGGGCTCCTACAATGAGCAGTTCTTC CASSQDGRGSYNEQFF
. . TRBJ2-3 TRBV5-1 TGCGCCAGCAGCTTGGATGCGGCAGGCACAGATACGCAGTATTTT CASSLDAAGTDTQYF
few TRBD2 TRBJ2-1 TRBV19 TGTGCCAGTAGTACTGCTAGCGGGAAACGGTTCTTC CASSTASGKRFF
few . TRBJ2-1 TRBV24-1 TGTGCCACCAGGGAGGGAGGCGGGGAGCAGTTCTTC CATREGGGEQFF
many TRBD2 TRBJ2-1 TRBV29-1 TGCAGCGTTGAAGCACTAGCGGGACGATACAATGAGCAGTTCTTC CSVEALAGRYNEQFF
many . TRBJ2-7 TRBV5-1 TGCGCCAGCAGCGGCGGGGCGGTCTCCTACGAGCAGTACTTC CASSGGAVSYEQYF
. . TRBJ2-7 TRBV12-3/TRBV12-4 TGTGCCAGCAGTTTCGGGGGGGACAGAGGTTCTTGGCTGTACTTC CASSFGGDRGSWLYF
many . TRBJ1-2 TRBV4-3 TGCGCCAGCAGCCAAGATCTGGAGGTTGAGCGGTTATTC CASSQDLEVERLF
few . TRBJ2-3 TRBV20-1 TGCAGTGGTCAACAGGATACGCAGTATTTT CSGQQDTQYF
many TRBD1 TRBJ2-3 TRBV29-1 TGCAGCGTTGGGTTTGGACAGGCCCGGGATACGCAGTATTTT CSVGFGQARDTQYF
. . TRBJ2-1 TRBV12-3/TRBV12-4 TGTGCCAGCAGTTCGACTAGGAGCTCCTACAATGAGCAGTTCTTC CASSSTRSSYNEQFF
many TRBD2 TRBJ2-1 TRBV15 TGTGCCACCTGTCGGGGGGGGCACGTTGAGCAGTTCTTC CATCRGGHVEQFF